The 12 T cell receptor beta chains below were found in one sample sequenced in a study of CD8+CD57+ T cells in acquired aplastic anemia. Investigators profiled TCR beta VDJ and CDR3 from genomic DNA template. TCRdb fed the reads into MiXCR, producing one record per CDR3 protein. The repertoire holds some 180,000 distinct CDR3 sequences, with 35% to 50% as singletons. The sample consisted of sorted CD4+, CD8+, or CD8+CD57+ T cells (not recorded which) from PBMCs. Receptor source: a human donor in good health.

The chain has TRBV6-5 and TRBJ2-7; unclear D gene. Deletions cut 6 bases from V and 0 bases from J, with 9 bases between. CDR1 is MNHEY and CDR2 is SVGAGI in the germline V gene. CDR3 length: 13 amino acids. This CDR3 reads CASRGKSSYEQYF. The CDR3 bases are TGTGCCAGCAGGGGCAAGAGCTCCTACGAGCAGTACTTC.

This chain links TRBV4-2 with TRBJ2-1; 9 bases align to TRBD1. Trimming at V came to 4 bases and at J to 5 bases, leaving 6 bases not matched to a gene. Germline loops: CDR1 LGHNA, CDR2 YNFKEQ. This CDR3 spans 15 amino acids. The CDR3 sequence is CASSPGTGSNNEQFF. The CDR3 DNA sequence: TGTGCCAGCAGCCCCGGGACAGGGTCCAACAATGAGCAGTTCTTC.

This clonotype was seen more than once but under ten times. V and J are TRBV7-6 and TRBJ1-6, with D uncertain. V lost 1 base to trimming and J lost 8 bases, with 6 bases between them. This CDR3 is 13 amino acids long. Germline CDR1 and CDR2: SGHVS and FNYEAQ. CDR3 in amino acids: CASSLEGYSPLHF. The CDR3 nucleotides read TGTGCCAGCAGCTTAGAGGGTTATTCACCCCTCCACTTT.

With respect to this clonotype: One junction end does not reproduce the germline sequence, and a read error may be involved. The chain has TRBV10-1 and TRBJ2-3, with D unresolved. The CDR3 covers 16 residues. Per germline, CDR1 WNHNN and CDR2 SYGVQD (reference sequence). The CDR3 loop is CASGEGPERLTDTQYF. In DNA, the CDR3 is TGCGCCAGCGGTGAAGGGCCGGAGAGGTTGACAGATACGCAGTATTTT.

As concerns this clonotype: One end of the junction varies from germline; a read error may be responsible. The chain has TRBV28 and TRBJ1-1; no reliable D call. Germline CDR1 and CDR2: MDHEN and SYDVKM. This CDR3 comprises 12 residues. Here the CDR3 reads CAGSLLGGEAFF. CDR3 nucleotides: TGTGCCGGCAGTTTATTGGGCGGTGAAGCTTTCTTT.

The J gene is TRBJ2-3, the V gene TRBV7-3; TRBD2 aligns across 11 bases. Unmatched junction bases numbered 3, after V lost 3 bases and J lost 4 bases. The CDR3 loop spans 15 amino acids. The germline CDR1 and CDR2 sequences are SGHTA and FQGTGA. The CDR3 DNA reads as TGTGCCAGCAGCTTTGTAGCGGGAGGGCCAGATACGCAGTATTTT. Translating gives CASSFVAGGPDTQYF.

This clonotype was observed many times. The V and J genes are TRBV5-8 and TRBJ1-3, with a weak D call TRBD1 (5 bases). Trimming removed 1 base from V and 6 bases from J, with 14 bases in between. There are 15 residues in the CDR3. The germline gives CDR1 SGHTS, CDR2 YDEGEE. CDR3 in amino acids: CASSLMGLSTNTIYF. The CDR3 nucleotides are TGTGCCAGCAGCTTGATGGGGCTATCCACAAACACCATATATTTT.

This clonotype occurred many times. Here the CDR3 DNA reads TGTGCCAGCAGCCAGTCTCTCGGCTTGGGGGAAAAACTGTTTTTT. Protein sequence: CASSQSLGLGEKLFF. The chain employs TRBV7-2 and TRBJ1-4; no clear D gene. Germline lookup yields CDR1 SGHTA and CDR2 FQGNSA. Trimming took off 5 bases at V and 8 bases at J, with 18 bases between the two ends. The CDR3 loop spans 15 amino acids. Full variable domain (remainder filled in from reference TRBV7-2 and TRBJ1-4): GAGVSQSPSNKVTEKGKDVELRCDPISGHTALYWYRQSLGQGLEFLIYFQGNSAPDKSGLPSDRFSAERTGGSVSTLTIQRTQQEDSAVYLCASSQSLGLGEKLFFGSGTQLSVL.

Only one count was recorded for this clonotype. The genes are TRBV29-1 and TRBJ2-5; tentatively, D is TRBD1 or TRBD2 (6 bases each). This CDR3 spans 12 amino acids. Germline assignment: CDR1 SQVTM and CDR2 ANQGSEA. The CDR3 coding sequence is TGCACCGCGGAGGGGGTAGAAGAGACCCAGTACTTC. This encodes CTAEGVEETQYF.

In this sample, this clonotype turned up a few times. A much bigger clone sits one base away, suggesting this may be a read error. No conserved phenylalanine or tryptophan is present at the end of the CDR3, so a read error is the likely explanation. The rearrangement joins TRBV11-3 to TRBJ2-7; TRBD2 matches 10 bases. This CDR3 spans 15 amino acids. In germline, CDR1 is SGHNT, CDR2 YENEEA. V lost 4 bases, J lost 6 bases, and 9 bases stayed unmatched. In nucleotides, the CDR3 is TGTGCCAGCAGCTCAGATCCGGGACTAGCGTCCGAGCAGTACCTC. Its protein is CASSSDPGLASEQYL.

This clonotype was counted at least ten times. The chain joins TRBV19 to TRBJ2-5; unclear D gene. The germline CDR1 and CDR2 sequences are LNHDA and SQIVND (reference sequence). Trimming left V 3 bases short and J 3 bases short, with 2 bases between. The CDR3 totals 11 residues. The CDR3 DNA sequence: TGTGCCAGTAGTATCAAAGAGACCCAGTACTTC. This sequence encodes CASSIKETQYF.

The rearrangement links TRBV5-1 to TRBJ2-5; a possible D gene is TRBD1 (5 bases). With 5 bases removed from V and 0 bases from J, the gap between germline ends came to 5 bases. CDR1 is SGHRS, CDR2 YFSETQ, per germline. There are 12 residues in the CDR3. Here the CDR3 DNA reads TGCGCCAGCAGGACAGACCAAGAGACCCAGTACTTC. Its translation is CASRTDQETQYF.